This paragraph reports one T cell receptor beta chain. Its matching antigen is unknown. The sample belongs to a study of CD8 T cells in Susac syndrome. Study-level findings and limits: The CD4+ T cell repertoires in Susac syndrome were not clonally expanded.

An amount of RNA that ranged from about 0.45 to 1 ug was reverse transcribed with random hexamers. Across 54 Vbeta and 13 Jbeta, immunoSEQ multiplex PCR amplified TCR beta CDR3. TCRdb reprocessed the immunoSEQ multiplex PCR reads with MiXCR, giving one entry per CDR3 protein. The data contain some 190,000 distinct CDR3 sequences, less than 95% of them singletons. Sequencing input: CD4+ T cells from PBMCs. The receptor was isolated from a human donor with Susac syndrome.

CDR3 DNA sequence: TGTGCCAGTAGATCGGACAGGGACACAAAAGCTTTCTTT. It yields the protein CASRSDRDTKAFF. The chain uses TRBV19 and TRBJ1-1; 8 bases align to TRBD1. Trimming cost V 6 bases and J 9 bases; bases outside gene matches: 9. The CDR3 sequence is 13 residues long. From germline, CDR1 is LNHDA and CDR2 SQIVND (reference sequence).